This is a list of T cell receptor beta chains from one sample in a study of CD8 T cells in ankylosing spondylitis. TCRdb analysed the 5' RACE reads with MiXCR anew, one entry per CDR3 protein. This table holds 300,000 to 400,000 distinct CDR3 sequences, 11% found once. Sequenced material: blood, either unsorted or a sorted T cell fraction (not recorded which). The receptors were sampled from a female donor with ankylosing spondylitis or in good health (not recorded which). Both conserved end residues are part of each CDR3. Fields, in order: J gene, D gene, V gene, clone size, CDR3 protein, CDR3 DNA. D genes are given only for firm matches. Expanded clones are given a class, and other clones once, few, many or no size at all.

>TRBJ2-5|.|TRBV12-3/TRBV12-4|.
CASSWIEGRETQYF
TGTGCCAGCAGTTGGATTGAGGGGAGGGAGACCCAGTACTTC
>TRBJ1-1|TRBD1|TRBV6-1|.
CASTSRDRGPEAFF
TGTGCCAGCACCTCCCGGGACAGGGGCCCTGAAGCTTTCTTT
>TRBJ1-5|TRBD1|TRBV4-2|many
CASSLTGTGGSDQPQHF
TGTGCCAGCAGCCTAACCGGGACAGGGGGCTCGGATCAGCCCCAGCATTTT
>TRBJ2-7|.|TRBV28|.
CASRQSGSSYEQYF
TGTGCCAGCAGACAGAGCGGATCCTCCTACGAGCAGTACTTC
>TRBJ2-7|TRBD2|TRBV3-1|many
CASSQMTSGGYEQYF
TGTGCCAGCAGCCAAATGACTAGCGGGGGCTACGAGCAGTACTTC
>TRBJ1-2|TRBD1|TRBV5-6|few
CASSLGTGAGSGGYTF
TGTGCCAGCAGCCTTGGGACAGGGGCGGGCTCAGGAGGCTACACCTTC
>TRBJ2-1|.|TRBV5-1|many
CASSFGVPNEQFF
TGCGCCAGCAGCTTTGGTGTGCCAAATGAGCAGTTCTTC
>TRBJ2-7|.|TRBV5-1|few
CASSLGQQNYEQYF
TGCGCCAGCAGCTTGGGACAGCAAAACTACGAGCAGTACTTC
>TRBJ2-7|.|TRBV20-1|few
CSAGLLSEQYF
TGCAGTGCAGGACTCCTCTCCGAGCAGTACTTC
>TRBJ2-5|TRBD1|TRBV7-9|many
CASSFGTGGFETQYF
TGTGCCAGCAGCTTCGGGACAGGGGGCTTCGAGACCCAGTACTTC
>TRBJ2-3|.|TRBV20-1|many
CSAPPPSSTDTQYF
TGCAGTGCGCCCCCCCCCTCTAGCACAGATACGCAGTATTTT
>TRBJ2-3|TRBD2|TRBV4-3|.
CASSPGLAGDTQYF
TGCGCCAGCAGCCCGGGACTAGCCGGAGATACGCAGTATTTT
>TRBJ1-2|.|TRBV6-5|.
CASSYSGQKSKVGYTF
TGTGCCAGCAGTTACTCTGGGCAGAAATCGAAGGTTGGCTACACCTTC
>TRBJ2-1|.|TRBV15|few
CATSRDQGSFNEQFF
TGTGCCACCAGCAGAGATCAAGGCAGCTTCAATGAGCAGTTCTTC
>TRBJ2-1|.|TRBV20-1|many
CSAPGGAETYNEQFF
TGCAGTGCCCCTGGTGGGGCGGAAACCTACAATGAGCAGTTCTTC
>TRBJ1-6|.|TRBV5-1|few
CASSFAPSSGNSPLHF
TGCGCCAGCAGCTTCGCCCCGAGTTCGGGGAATTCACCCCTCCACTTT
>TRBJ1-2|.|TRBV12-3/TRBV12-4|.
CASSGHQYGYTF
TGTGCCAGCAGTGGACATCAATATGGCTACACCTTC
>TRBJ1-1|TRBD1|TRBV5-1|many
CASSLQGAGTEAFF
TGCGCCAGCAGCCTACAGGGGGCAGGGACTGAAGCTTTCTTT
>TRBJ2-1|TRBD2|TRBV28|many
CASSSLAGLNNEQFF
TGTGCCAGCAGTTCCTTAGCGGGACTTAACAATGAGCAGTTCTTC
>TRBJ1-4|.|TRBV20-1|many
CSARDAAVPNEKLFF
TGCAGTGCTAGAGATGCGGCAGTCCCTAATGAAAAACTGTTTTTT
>TRBJ2-2|.|TRBV20-1|many
CSASRVQNTGELFF
TGCAGTGCTAGCAGGGTACAGAACACCGGGGAGCTGTTTTTT
>TRBJ1-1|.|TRBV6-1|.
CASSEKKWAKPYPDTEAFF
TGTGCCAGCAGTGAAAAAAAATGGGCTAAGCCCTATCCCGACACTGAAGCTTTCTTT
>TRBJ2-2|.|TRBV2|few
CASRARGDKLTGELFF
TGTGCCAGCAGGGCCCGTGGGGACAAACTCACCGGGGAGCTGTTTTTT
>TRBJ2-3|.|TRBV15|.
CATSRSPESTDTQYF
TGTGCCACCAGCAGGTCTCCGGAGAGCACAGATACGCAGTATTTT
>TRBJ2-7|.|TRBV18|.
CASSPHVDSEQYF
TGTGCCAGCTCACCACATGTCGATTCCGAGCAGTACTTC
>TRBJ2-3|.|TRBV11-2|.
CASSFGGLVTDTQYF
TGTGCCAGCAGCTTCGGGGGGCTGGTCACAGATACGCAGTATTTT
>TRBJ2-1|.|TRBV5-5|many
CASSLDAGRNEQFF
TGTGCCAGCAGCTTGGATGCGGGGAGGAATGAGCAGTTCTTC
>TRBJ2-1|TRBD2|TRBV9|few
CASSVAWGSGETGEQFF
TGTGCCAGCAGCGTAGCCTGGGGTAGCGGGGAGACAGGTGAGCAGTTCTTC
>TRBJ1-1|.|TRBV20-1|many
CSGENQNTEAFF
TGCAGTGGAGAAAACCAGAACACTGAAGCTTTCTTT
>TRBJ1-5|.|TRBV12-3/TRBV12-4|many
CASSFQGLGQPQHF
TGTGCCAGCAGTTTTCAGGGTCTAGGGCAGCCCCAGCATTTT
>TRBJ1-2|.|TRBV28|.
CAAAQNYGYTF
TGTGCCGCGGCTCAGAACTATGGCTACACCTTC
>TRBJ2-1|TRBD2|TRBV7-9|many
CASVSGREGPYNEQFF
TGTGCCAGCGTCTCGGGGCGGGAGGGCCCCTACAATGAGCAGTTCTTC
>TRBJ2-1|TRBD2|TRBV11-2|many
CASSSRPSGGYNEQFF
TGTGCCAGCAGCTCCCGGCCTAGCGGAGGATACAATGAGCAGTTCTTC
>TRBJ1-2|.|TRBV5-4|many
CASSLNSYYGYTF
TGTGCCAGCAGCTTGAATTCCTACTATGGCTACACCTTC
>TRBJ1-6|.|TRBV6-1|.
CASRPDTPNSPLHF
TGTGCCAGCAGGCCGGACACCCCTAATTCACCCCTCCACTTT
>TRBJ2-1|.|TRBV18|few
CASSPPVVNEQFF
TGTGCCAGCTCACCACCGGTTGTTAATGAGCAGTTCTTC
>TRBJ2-5|TRBD2|TRBV7-9|.
CASSALAGGQETQYF
TGTGCCAGCAGCGCACTAGCGGGAGGTCAAGAGACCCAGTACTTC
>TRBJ1-2|.|TRBV28|many
CASSHIPYGYTF
TGTGCCAGCAGTCATATCCCCTATGGCTACACCTTC
>TRBJ2-1|.|TRBV27|many
CASRPGQPYNEQFF
TGTGCCAGCAGACCTGGACAACCCTACAATGAGCAGTTCTTC
>TRBJ2-3|TRBD2|TRBV6-2/TRBV6-3|many
CASRDLAGGPFDTQYF
TGTGCCAGCAGAGACCTCGCGGGAGGGCCTTTTGATACGCAGTATTTT
>TRBJ2-7|.|TRBV28|many
CAILGAGQSYEQYF
TGTGCCATCCTGGGGGCGGGACAGTCCTACGAGCAGTACTTC
>TRBJ2-7|.|TRBV20-1|few
CSVRQLIWSDEQYF
TGCAGTGTTCGGCAATTGATTTGGTCCGACGAGCAGTACTTC
>TRBJ1-2|.|TRBV20-1|many
CSARQNSYGYTF
TGCAGTGCTCGACAGAATAGCTATGGCTACACCTTC
>TRBJ1-2|.|TRBV4-1|.
CASSHFGIGSYGYTF
TGCGCCAGCAGCCACTTCGGGATTGGTAGCTATGGCTACACCTTC
>TRBJ2-1|TRBD1|TRBV12-3/TRBV12-4|many
CASSLSAGGFYNEQFF
TGTGCCAGCAGTTTATCGGCAGGGGGCTTCTACAATGAGCAGTTCTTC
>TRBJ2-5|TRBD2|TRBV11-2|.
CASSLGSGLGSETQYF
TGTGCCAGCAGCTTAGGGTCCGGACTAGGTTCAGAGACCCAGTACTTC